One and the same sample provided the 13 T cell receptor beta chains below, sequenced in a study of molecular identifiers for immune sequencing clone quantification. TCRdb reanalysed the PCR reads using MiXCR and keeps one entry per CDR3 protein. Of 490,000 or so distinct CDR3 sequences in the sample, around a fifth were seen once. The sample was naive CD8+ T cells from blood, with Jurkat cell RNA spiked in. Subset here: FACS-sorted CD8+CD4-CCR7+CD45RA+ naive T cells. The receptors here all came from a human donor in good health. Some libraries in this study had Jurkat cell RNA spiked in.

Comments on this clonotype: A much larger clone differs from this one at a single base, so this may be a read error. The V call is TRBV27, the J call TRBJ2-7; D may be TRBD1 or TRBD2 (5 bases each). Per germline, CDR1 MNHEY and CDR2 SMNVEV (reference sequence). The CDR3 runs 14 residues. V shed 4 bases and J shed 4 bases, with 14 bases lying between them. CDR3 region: CASSSFGTPYEQYF. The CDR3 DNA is TGTGCCAGCAGTTCTTTTGGGACCCCGTACGAGCAGTACTTC.

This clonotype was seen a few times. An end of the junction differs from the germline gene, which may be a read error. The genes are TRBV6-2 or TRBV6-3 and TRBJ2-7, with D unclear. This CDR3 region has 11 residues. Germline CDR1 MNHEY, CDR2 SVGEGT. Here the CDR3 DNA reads TGTGCCAGCAGTTACACCAACGATCAGTACTTC. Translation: CASSYTNDQYF.

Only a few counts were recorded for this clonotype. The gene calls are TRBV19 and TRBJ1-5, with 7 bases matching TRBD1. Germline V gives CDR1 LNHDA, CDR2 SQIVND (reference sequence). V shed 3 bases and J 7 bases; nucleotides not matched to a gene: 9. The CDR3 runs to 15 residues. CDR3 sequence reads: CASSMLTGAGQPQHF. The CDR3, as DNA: TGTGCCAGTAGTATGCTAACAGGGGCTGGACAGCCCCAGCATTTT.

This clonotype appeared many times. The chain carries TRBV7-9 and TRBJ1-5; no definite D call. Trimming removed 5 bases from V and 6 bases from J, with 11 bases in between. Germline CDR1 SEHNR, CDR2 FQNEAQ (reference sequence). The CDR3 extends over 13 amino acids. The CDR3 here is CASSMTEGQPQHF. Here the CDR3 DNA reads TGTGCCAGCAGCATGACTGAGGGTCAGCCCCAGCATTTT.

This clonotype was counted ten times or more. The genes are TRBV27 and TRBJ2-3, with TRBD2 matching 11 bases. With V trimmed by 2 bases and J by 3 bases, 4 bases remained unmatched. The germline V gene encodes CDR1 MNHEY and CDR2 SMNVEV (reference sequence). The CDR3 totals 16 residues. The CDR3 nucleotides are TGTGCCAGCAGTTTACTGTCTAGCGGGAGGACAGATACGCAGTATTTT. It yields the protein CASSLLSSGRTDTQYF.

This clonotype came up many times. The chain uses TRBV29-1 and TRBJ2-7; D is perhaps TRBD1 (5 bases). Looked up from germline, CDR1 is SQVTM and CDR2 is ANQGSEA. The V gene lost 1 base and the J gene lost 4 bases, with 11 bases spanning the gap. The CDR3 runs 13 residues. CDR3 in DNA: TGCAGCGTTGAAGCAACCCAGGGATACGAGCAGTACTTC. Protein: CSVEATQGYEQYF.

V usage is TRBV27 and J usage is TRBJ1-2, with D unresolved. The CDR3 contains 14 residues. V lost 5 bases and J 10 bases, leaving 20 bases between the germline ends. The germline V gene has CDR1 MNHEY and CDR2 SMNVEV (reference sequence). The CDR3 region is CASSPTSGPRHYTF. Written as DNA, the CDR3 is TGTGCCAGCAGTCCTACTTCAGGACCCCGACACTACACCTTC.

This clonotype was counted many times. The CDR3 loop is CASSPTGASTDTQYF. Here the CDR3 DNA reads TGTGCCAGCAGTCCTACCGGGGCTAGCACAGATACGCAGTATTTT. The V call is TRBV27, the J call TRBJ2-3, with D perhaps given as TRBD1 or TRBD2 (5 bases each). Germline V gives CDR1 MNHEY, CDR2 SMNVEV (reference sequence). The V gene lost 5 bases and the J gene lost 0 bases, with 12 bases spanning the gap. The CDR3 sequence is 15 residues long.

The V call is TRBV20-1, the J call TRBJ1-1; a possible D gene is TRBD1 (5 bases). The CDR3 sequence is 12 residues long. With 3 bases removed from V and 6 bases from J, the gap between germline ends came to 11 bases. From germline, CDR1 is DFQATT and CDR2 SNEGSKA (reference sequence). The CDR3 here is CSASGGVAEAFF. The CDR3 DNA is TGCAGTGCTAGCGGGGGGGTTGCTGAAGCTTTCTTT.

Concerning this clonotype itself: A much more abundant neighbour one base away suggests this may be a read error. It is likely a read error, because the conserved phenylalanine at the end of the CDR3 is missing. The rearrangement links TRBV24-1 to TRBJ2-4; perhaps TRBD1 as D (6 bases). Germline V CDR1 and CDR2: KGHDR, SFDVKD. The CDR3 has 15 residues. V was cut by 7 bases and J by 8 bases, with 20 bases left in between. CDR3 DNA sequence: TGTGCCACCAGCCTGAGGACGAGGGGGAAGGACATTCAGTACCTC. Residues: CATSLRTRGKDIQYL.

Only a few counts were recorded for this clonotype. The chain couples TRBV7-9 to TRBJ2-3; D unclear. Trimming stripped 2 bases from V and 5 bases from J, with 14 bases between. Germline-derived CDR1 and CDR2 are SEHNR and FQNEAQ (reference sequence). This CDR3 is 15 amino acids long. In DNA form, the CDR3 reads TGTGCCAGCAGCTTATTTTGGGGAAGTATAGATACGCAGTATTTT. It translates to CASSLFWGSIDTQYF.

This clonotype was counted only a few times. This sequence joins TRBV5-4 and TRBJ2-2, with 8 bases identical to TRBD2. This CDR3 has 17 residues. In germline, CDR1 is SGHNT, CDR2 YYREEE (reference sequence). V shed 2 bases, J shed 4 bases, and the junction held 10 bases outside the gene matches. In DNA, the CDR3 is TGTGCCAGCAGCTTTTCGGGGGGGGCTGCGAGCACCGGGGAGCTGTTTTTT. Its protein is CASSFSGGAASTGELFF. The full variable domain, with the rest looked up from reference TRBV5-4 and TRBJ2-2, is ETGVTQSPTHLIKTRGQQVTLRCSSQSGHNTVSWYQQALGQGPQFIFQYYREEENGRGNFPPRFSGLQFPNYSSELNVNALELDDSALYLCASSFSGGAASTGELFFGEGSRLTVL.

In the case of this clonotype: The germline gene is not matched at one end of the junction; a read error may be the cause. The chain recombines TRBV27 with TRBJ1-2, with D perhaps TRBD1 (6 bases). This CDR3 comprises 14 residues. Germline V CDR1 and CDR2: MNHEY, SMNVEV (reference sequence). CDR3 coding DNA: TGTGCCAGCAGTTTGTCTTCTAGGGGGAATGGCTACGCCTTC. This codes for CASSLSSRGNGYAF.